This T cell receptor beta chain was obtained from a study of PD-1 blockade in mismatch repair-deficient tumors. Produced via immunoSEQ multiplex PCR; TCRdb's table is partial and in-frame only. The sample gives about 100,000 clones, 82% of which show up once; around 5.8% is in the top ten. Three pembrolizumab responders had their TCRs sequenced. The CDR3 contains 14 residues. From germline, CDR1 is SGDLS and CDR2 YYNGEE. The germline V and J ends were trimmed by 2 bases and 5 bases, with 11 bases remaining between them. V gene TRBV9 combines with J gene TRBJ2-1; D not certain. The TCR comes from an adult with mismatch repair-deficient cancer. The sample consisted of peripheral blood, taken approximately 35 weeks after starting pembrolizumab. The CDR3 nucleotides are TGTGCCAGCAGCGTGTCCAGCAACAACAATGAGCAGTTCTTC. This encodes CASSVSSNNNEQFF.